The clone carrying this T cell receptor beta chain was found once. Produced via immunoSEQ multiplex PCR; TCRdb's table is partial and in-frame only. This table has 50,000 to 70,000 clones, 70% to 85% appearing once. The data originate from a study of blood T cell repertoires in COVID-19. Overall study context: The samples span acute and convalescent COVID-19 from the United States, Italy and Spain.

The germline CDR1 and CDR2 sequences are LGHDT and YNNKEL (reference sequence). The CDR3 totals 13 residues. Trimming took 2 bases from V and 9 from J, leaving 12 bases between them. The rearrangement uses TRBV3-1 (or the pseudogene TRBV3-2) and TRBJ2-3, with a tentative D call TRBD2 (5 bases). This sequence originates from a woman in her sixties with acute or convalescent COVID-19. Sequenced material: peripheral blood. The DNA of the CDR3 is TGTGCCAGCAGCCAACCCCCCCCTAGCACGCAGTATTTT. Its protein is CASSQPPPSTQYF.